The sequence of this T cell receptor beta chain was determined in a study of beta chain features in type 1 diabetes. Study outcomes and limitations: For Type 1 diabetes patients, all four CD4+ subsets carried TCRB CDR3s that were moderately but significantly shorter.

The collection from each donor was one heparinised blood draw averaging about 116 mL. Sorting that relied on CD45RO/CCR7/CD25/CD127/CD95/CD27 yielded CD4+ naive, central memory, regulatory and stem cell-like memory cells. TCRB transcripts that were expressed got sequenced, as all of the isolated RNA had been reverse transcribed. Sequencing was performed with immunoSEQ multiplex PCR; in TCRdb, only in-frame clones are kept and a portion is missing. The sample comprises more than 250,000 clones, around an eighth of which are singletons, and around 0.016% rests with the top ten. The CDR3 runs to 14 residues. Trimming removed 4 bases from V and 0 bases from J; junction bases left unmatched: 2. CDR1 SGDLS and CDR2 YYNGEE come from the germline V gene. A remark on this clone: What it recognizes is unknown.

The specimen was naive CD4+ T cells from blood. The V call is TRBV9, the J call TRBJ2-7, with 9 bases that match TRBD1. This clonotype was obtained from a man in his thirties or forties with type 1 diabetes. This CDR3 reads CASSSGQGSYEQYF. The CDR3 region has the DNA TGTGCCAGCAGCTCGGGACAGGGCTCCTACGAGCAGTACTTC.